The rows below give T cell receptor beta chains drawn from one sample of a study of cytomegalovirus exposure and HLA in healthy donors. Clones were sequenced by immunoSEQ multiplex PCR, and TCRdb holds only the in-frame ones, with some missing. The profile shows about 140,000 clones, 75% to 80% of them singletons. The sequenced sample was PBMCs. The receptors stem from a woman under 30 in good health and CMV-seropositive. CDR3s leave out the opening cysteine and the closing phenylalanine or tryptophan. The D gene is left open where the match is weak.

TRBD1,TRBJ1-5,12,TRBV6-5,ASSKRTGGQPQH
-,TRBJ2-1,11,TRBV6-4,ASSSSRYNEQF
TRBD1,TRBJ1-2,11,TRBV5-4,ASSVGTGHGYT
TRBD2,TRBJ2-7,12,TRBV6-1,ASITSGDRYEQY
-,TRBJ2-1,10,TRBV29-1,SVAPPGDEQF
-,TRBJ1-4,11,TRBV4-3,ASSPEVNEKLF
-,TRBJ1-2,14,TRBV18,ASSPRRAGWMNGYT
TRBD1,TRBJ1-4,14,TRBV4-1,ASSQVGTGISEKLF
TRBD1,TRBJ1-4,12,TRBV6-1,ASRTTGTNEKLF
-,TRBJ1-6,12,TRBV27,ASSSAGEYSPLH
-,TRBJ2-7,12,TRBV2,ASSNEDSSYEQY
TRBD1,TRBJ2-1,11,TRBV7-7,ASSYDRAGEQF
-,TRBJ2-2,11,TRBV10-3,AISESSPGELF
TRBD2,TRBJ2-5,12,TRBV7-6,ASSLEPGGETQY
TRBD1,TRBJ1-2,13,TRBV9,ASSARQGSNYGYT
TRBD2,TRBJ2-1,14,TRBV7-9,ASSPPGGSSYNEQF
-,TRBJ1-1,11,TRBV30,AWSHLPALRAF
-,TRBJ2-2,13,TRBV10-1,ASSEGIASTGELF
TRBD2,TRBJ2-2,17,TRBV5-4,ASSPPGLAGGKLTGELF
-,TRBJ2-2,13,TRBV6-5,ASRGAGLNTGELF
-,TRBJ1-4,12,TRBV28,ASSPGLVFEKLF
TRBD1,TRBJ2-5,13,TRBV7-2,ASSPDRGYTETQY
-,TRBJ2-7,11,TRBV5-6,ASSWRVGDEQY
-,TRBJ2-7,9,TRBV6-5,ASSRGNEQY
-,TRBJ2-7,15,TRBV7-9,SSSLKGGGLSSYEQY
-,TRBJ1-6,13,TRBV5-1,ASSLSGGYNSPLH
-,TRBJ2-2,13,TRBV6-1,ASTPGQPNTGELF
-,TRBJ1-2,12,TRBV6-6,ASSYGGQGSGYT
TRBD1,TRBJ2-3,16,TRBV2,ASKTLRDRATSTDTQY
-,TRBJ2-3,12,TRBV19,ASSIPGGTDTQY
TRBD2,TRBJ2-3,12,TRBV9,ASSNSGGTDTQY
TRBD1,TRBJ2-2,12,TRBV6-5,ASRGQGITGELF
-,TRBJ2-3,13,TRBV5-1,ASSLSAGGGDTQY
-,TRBJ2-7,11,TRBV4-3,ASSQAQGYEQY
TRBD1,TRBJ2-5,14,TRBV19,ASSIFGQGPQETQY